The T cell receptor beta chain described here comes from a study of blood T cell repertoires in COVID-19. For the study at large: There were acute and convalescent COVID-19 samples, and they came from the United States, Italy and Spain.

As handled by the study authors: Estimation of nucleated cell counts relied on the amplification of reference gene primers. Assay: immunoSEQ multiplex PCR; the TCRdb copy retains only in-frame clones and omits some. The DNA was the basis for D and trimming; V, J and clone size are from that table. This sample has hundreds of thousands of clones, with approximately 86% found just once. CDR3 length: 12 residues. Per germline, CDR1 KGHSH and CDR2 LQKENI. Trimming took 3 bases from V and 8 from J, leaving 7 bases between them. This sequence was found in a woman under 40 who had recovered from COVID-19. V usage is TRBV18 and J usage is TRBJ2-2; no firm D call. The sequenced sample consisted of peripheral blood. CDR3 sequence (DNA): TGTGCCAGCTCACCTCCCCTAGGGGAGCTGTTTTTT. Its translation: CASSPPLGELFF.